This T cell receptor beta chain was captured by sequencing in a study of molecular identifiers for immune sequencing clone quantification. Study background: Across replicate runs, RNA obtained from 20,000 or 100,000 naive CD8 cells was divided into five, with four undergoing sequencing. General study points: Jurkat TCR RNA that was spiked in from one cell was reportedly detectable among 750,000 to 1,000,000 naive cells.

This clonotype was counted at least ten times. Its antigen is still unknown. The CDR3 covers 15 residues. Germline V CDR1 and CDR2: SGHRS, YFSETQ. V lost 0 bases, J lost 1 base, and 7 bases lay in between. TCR libraries were built in bulk with a published protocol and specific TCR primers. TCRdb re-analysed the PCR reads in MiXCR, keeping a single row per CDR3 protein. The data show a few hundred thousand distinct CDR3 sequences, roughly 24% seen once. The rearrangement links TRBV5-1 to TRBJ2-2; D not certain. The TCR sequence derives from a human donor in good health. Some libraries in this study had Jurkat cell RNA spiked in. The sequenced sample consisted of naive CD8+ T cells from blood, with Jurkat cell RNA spiked in. This sample's subset: FACS-sorted CD8+CD4-CCR7+CD45RA+ naive T cells. This CDR3 reads CASSLVWENTGELFF. In DNA, the CDR3 is TGCGCCAGCAGCTTGGTATGGGAGAACACCGGGGAGCTGTTTTTT.